This T cell receptor (beta chain) appears in the sequencing data of a study of T cells after yellow fever vaccination. General observations from the study: At under 97% for CD4 and 88% for CD8, most primary-vaccination clones showed up again after the booster. A weaker secondary response peaked on day 5, the primary on day 15.

TCRdb reanalysed the 5' RACE reads using MiXCR and keeps one entry per CDR3 protein. The sample lists a few hundred thousand distinct CDR3 sequences, roughly an eighth seen once, with roughly 3.1% in the top ten. About this clonotype itself: Its antigen is unknown.

Germline CDR1 and CDR2: MDHEN and SYDVKM. Trimming took 2 bases from V and 2 from J, leaving 6 bases between them. The CDR3 loop spans 13 amino acids. This clonotype was sampled from a man aged 18 to 29 who received the YFV17D yellow fever vaccine. Sequencing was performed on CD4+ T cells sorted from PBMCs, taken 15 days after the yellow fever booster vaccination. This chain uses TRBV28 with TRBJ1-2; D is uncertain. The CDR3 nucleotides are TGTGCCAGCAGTTTACACCCAAACTATGGCTACACCTTC. Translating it yields CASSLHPNYGYTF.